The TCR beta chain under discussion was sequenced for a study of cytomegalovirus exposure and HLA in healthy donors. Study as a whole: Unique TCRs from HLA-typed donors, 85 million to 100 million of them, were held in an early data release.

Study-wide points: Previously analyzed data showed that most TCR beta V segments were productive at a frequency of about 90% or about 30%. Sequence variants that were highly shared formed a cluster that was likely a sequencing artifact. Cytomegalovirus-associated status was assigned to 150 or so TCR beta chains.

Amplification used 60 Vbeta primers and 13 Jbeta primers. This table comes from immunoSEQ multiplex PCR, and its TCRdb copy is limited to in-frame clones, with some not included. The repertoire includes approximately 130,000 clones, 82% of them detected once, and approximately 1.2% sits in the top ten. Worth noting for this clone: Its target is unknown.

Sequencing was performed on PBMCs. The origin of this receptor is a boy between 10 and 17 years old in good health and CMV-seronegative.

CDR3 protein: CASSLGQGADTGELFF. The CDR3 nucleotides are TGCGCCAGCAGCTTGGGACAGGGGGCGGACACCGGGGAGCTGTTTTTT. The J gene is TRBJ2-2, the V gene TRBV5-1, with 10 bases lining up with TRBD1. V gave up 0 bases and J gave up 3 bases; unmatched junction bases: 2. Per germline, CDR1 SGHRS and CDR2 YFSETQ. CDR3 length equals 16 residues.